The rows below give T cell receptor beta chains drawn from one sample of a study of blood T cell repertoires in COVID-19. Here immunoSEQ multiplex PCR was the method, and the copy in TCRdb shows in-frame clones only, minus some. The table lists about 100,000 clones, 80% to 95% of them singletons, with 1.9% in the top ten. The sample taken for sequencing was peripheral blood. The receptors were sampled from a woman aged 50 to 65 with COVID-19, enrolled during active disease. Each CDR3 is given with its conserved first and last residue.

>TRBJ2-3|TRBV19
CASSLISGTDTQYF
>TRBJ1-1|TRBV28
CASSRGRWTEAFF
>TRBJ1-4|TRBV6-5
CASSYERGGEKLFF
>TRBJ2-2|TRBV7-3
CASSLRGGGVGELFF
>TRBJ2-1|TRBV7-6
CASSFLGRLDYNEQFF
>TRBJ2-7|TRBV25-1
CASSGPGRTNEQYF
>TRBJ2-1|TRBV7-7
CASSLIASAYNEQFF
>TRBJ2-2|TRBV3-1/TRBV3-2
CASSPPSGGPNTGELFF
>TRBJ1-6|TRBV19
CASSGTGGGSALHF
>TRBJ1-2|TRBV20-1
CSASRDYGYTF
>TRBJ2-1|TRBV14
CASSQELARNEQFF
>TRBJ2-1|TRBV10-3
CAISRGGADNEQFF
>TRBJ1-4|TRBV27
CASSLHWGQNEKLFF
>TRBJ2-2|TRBV24-1
CATSAPGQGTGELFF
>TRBJ1-3|TRBV9
CASSPPPRPGNTIYF
>TRBJ2-3|TRBV5-1
CASSLRRQGFLTDTQYF
>TRBJ2-3|TRBV7-8
CASSLVAGDTDTQYF
>TRBJ2-6|TRBV5-1
CASSPASTSGANVLTF
>TRBJ2-7|TRBV28
CASSGSGAPLYEQYF
>TRBJ1-3|TRBV30
CAWSFRGYSGNTIYF
>TRBJ1-5|TRBV7-8
CASSSTLRVRGQPQHF
>TRBJ2-1|TRBV7-2
CASSPRTSGGGREQFF
>TRBJ1-2|TRBV5-6
CASSPNQGLYGYTF
>TRBJ2-3|TRBV19
CASSRGGPDTQYF
>TRBJ2-2|TRBV5-1
CASSPPSQGAAGELFF
>TRBJ1-3|TRBV7-2
CASSLRRGGNTIYF
>TRBJ2-5|TRBV5-8
CASSHDNEKTQYF
>TRBJ2-2|TRBV27
CASSLLTGVTGELFF
>TRBJ2-7|TRBV27
CASSSGFSYEQYF
>TRBJ1-5|TRBV30
CAWSPGQGSFSNQPQHF
>TRBJ2-7|TRBV7-2
CASSPTLYEQYF
>TRBJ1-2|TRBV3-1/TRBV3-2
CASSLTWASGYTF
>TRBJ2-1|TRBV27
CASSFASTGNEQFF
>TRBJ1-3|TRBV5-4
CASSFGTGGIRNTIYF
>TRBJ2-1|TRBV11-2
CASSFQRGGGNEQFF
>TRBJ1-3|TRBV18
CASSLEDRGSGNTIYF
>TRBJ2-1|TRBV29-1
CSLAGGPHEQFF
>TRBJ2-5|TRBV19
CASSLRGQETQYF
>TRBJ2-7|TRBV7-6
CASSLGGGAREQYF
>TRBJ1-1|TRBV20-1
CSGGQGTVAFF
>TRBJ1-2|TRBV2
CASSEARLRTGGYGYTF
>TRBJ2-6|TRBV5-1
CASRSGVFSGANVLTF
>TRBJ2-3|TRBV28
CASSLGGPTDTQYF
>TRBJ1-6|TRBV28
CASSFRGNSPLHF
>TRBJ1-3|TRBV13
CASSYAGGGSGNTIYF
>TRBJ1-6|TRBV10-2
CASGESGGSPLHF
>TRBJ1-1|TRBV19
CASSMGGLNTEAFF
>TRBJ1-5|TRBV30
CAWSQGTGVSNQPQHF
>TRBJ2-1|TRBV11-3
CASTKVLAGSQGEQFF
>TRBJ1-2|TRBV6-1
CASSELGQARPYYGYTF
>TRBJ2-1|TRBV2
CASSELSSYNEQFF
>TRBJ2-2|TRBV24-1
CATSDTPSNTGELFF
>TRBJ1-1|TRBV24-1
CATSDKTGSADEAFF
>TRBJ1-2|TRBV2
CASRSTGFDGYTF
>TRBJ2-1|TRBV10-2
CASSESITSGGPNEQFF
>TRBJ1-6|TRBV7-2
CASSLGTVPNPLHF
>TRBJ2-1|TRBV11-1
CASSIKQGVLYNEQFF
>TRBJ1-1|TRBV18
CASSPRFRGRDTEAFF
>TRBJ2-3|TRBV19
CASSRDSRITDTQYF